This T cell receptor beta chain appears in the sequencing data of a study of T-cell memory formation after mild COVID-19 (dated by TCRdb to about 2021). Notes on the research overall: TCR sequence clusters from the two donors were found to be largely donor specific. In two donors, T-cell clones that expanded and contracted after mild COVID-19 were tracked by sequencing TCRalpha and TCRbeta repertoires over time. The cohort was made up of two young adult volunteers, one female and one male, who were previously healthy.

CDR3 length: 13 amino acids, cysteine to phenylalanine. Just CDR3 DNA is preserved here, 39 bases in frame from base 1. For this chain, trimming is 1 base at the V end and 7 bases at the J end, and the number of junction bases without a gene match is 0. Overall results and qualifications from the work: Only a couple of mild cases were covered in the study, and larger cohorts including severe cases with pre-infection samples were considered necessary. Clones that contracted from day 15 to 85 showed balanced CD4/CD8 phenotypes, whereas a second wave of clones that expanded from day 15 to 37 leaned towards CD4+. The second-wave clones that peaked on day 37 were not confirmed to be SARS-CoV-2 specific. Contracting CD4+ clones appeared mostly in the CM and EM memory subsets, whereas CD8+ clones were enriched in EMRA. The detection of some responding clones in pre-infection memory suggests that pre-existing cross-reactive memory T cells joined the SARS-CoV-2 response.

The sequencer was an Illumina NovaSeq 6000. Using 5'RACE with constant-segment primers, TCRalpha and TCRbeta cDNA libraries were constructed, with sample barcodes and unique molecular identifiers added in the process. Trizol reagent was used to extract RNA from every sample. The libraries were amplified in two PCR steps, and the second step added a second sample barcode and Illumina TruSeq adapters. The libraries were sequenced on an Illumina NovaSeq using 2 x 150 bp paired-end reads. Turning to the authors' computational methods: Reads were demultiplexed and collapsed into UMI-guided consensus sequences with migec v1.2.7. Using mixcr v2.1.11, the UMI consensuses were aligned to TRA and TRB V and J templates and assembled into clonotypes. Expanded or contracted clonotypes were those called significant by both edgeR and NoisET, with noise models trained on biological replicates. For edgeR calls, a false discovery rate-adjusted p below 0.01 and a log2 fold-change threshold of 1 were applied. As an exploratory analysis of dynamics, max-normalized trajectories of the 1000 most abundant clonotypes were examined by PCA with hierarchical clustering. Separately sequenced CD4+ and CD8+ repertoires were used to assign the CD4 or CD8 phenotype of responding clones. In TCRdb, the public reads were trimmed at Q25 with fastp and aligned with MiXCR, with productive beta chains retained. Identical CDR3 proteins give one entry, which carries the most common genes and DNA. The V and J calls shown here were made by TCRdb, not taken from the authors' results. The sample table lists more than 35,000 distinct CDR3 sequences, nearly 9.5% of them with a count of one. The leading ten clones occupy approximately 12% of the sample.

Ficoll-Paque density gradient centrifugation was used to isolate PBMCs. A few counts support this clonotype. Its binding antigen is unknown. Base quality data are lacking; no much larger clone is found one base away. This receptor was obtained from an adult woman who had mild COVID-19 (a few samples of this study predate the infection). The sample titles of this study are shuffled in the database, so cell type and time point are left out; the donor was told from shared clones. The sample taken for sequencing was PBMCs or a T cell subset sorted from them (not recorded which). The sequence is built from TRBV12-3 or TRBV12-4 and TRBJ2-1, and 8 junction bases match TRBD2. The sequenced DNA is TGTGCCAGCAGTTTAGAGCGGGGGAATGAGCAGTTCTTC. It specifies CASSLERGNEQFF.